Listed below are T cell receptor beta chains from one sample, sequenced in a study of cytomegalovirus exposure and HLA in healthy donors. Only in-frame clones appear in the TCRdb table, and some are missing; sequencing was by immunoSEQ multiplex PCR. The sample includes about 140,000 clones, about 82% of them seen just once. The material sequenced was PBMCs. These receptors were taken from a man in his thirties or forties in good health and CMV-seronegative. Each CDR3 is given with its conserved first and last residue. The order of the fields is V gene, clone size, D gene, J gene, CDR3 protein, CDR3 DNA. A D gene is named only where the DNA matches it firmly. Clone size is stated in some rows and not others, as once, few, many or a class when expanded.

TRBV28	-	-	TRBJ1-1	CASSFQSEAFF	TGTGCCAGCAGTTTTCAGTCTGAAGCTTTCTTT
TRBV19	few	-	TRBJ2-5	CASSISFQETQYF	TGTGCCAGTAGTATTAGCTTCCAAGAGACCCAGTACTTC
TRBV4-1	-	TRBD1	TRBJ1-1	CASSQVGTGEPRAFF	TGCGCCAGCAGCCAAGTTGGGACAGGGGAACCCAGAGCTTTCTTT
TRBV9	few	-	TRBJ2-1	CASSGGLLYNEQFF	TGTGCCAGCAGCGGGGGCCTCCTCTACAATGAGCAGTTCTTC
TRBV5-1	-	TRBD2	TRBJ2-1	CASSLETSGSSEQFF	TGCGCCAGCAGCTTGGAAACTAGCGGGAGTTCTGAGCAGTTCTTC
TRBV5-1	-	-	TRBJ2-1	CASSQSGSEGNEQFF	TGCGCCAGCAGCCAATCAGGGTCAGAAGGGAATGAGCAGTTCTTC
TRBV7-9	-	-	TRBJ2-1	CASSQARNEQFF	TGTGCCAGCAGCCAAGCTCGCAATGAGCAGTTCTTC
TRBV7-6	few	-	TRBJ1-1	CASSLGRRAQAFF	TGTGCCAGCAGCTTAGGTCGGAGGGCGCAAGCTTTCTTT
TRBV7-9	-	-	TRBJ2-7	CASSSLSEQYF	TGTGCCAGCAGCTCCCTAAGCGAGCAGTACTTC
TRBV5-1	-	TRBD1	TRBJ1-1	CASSRRTGGTEAFF	TGCGCCAGCAGCAGAAGGACAGGGGGCACTGAAGCTTTCTTT
TRBV5-4	-	TRBD2	TRBJ2-3	CASSRTSGNTDTQYF	TGTGCCAGCAGTCGGACTAGCGGAAACACAGATACGCAGTATTTT
TRBV11-2	-	-	TRBJ1-4	CASRPGGRRNEKLFF	TGTGCCAGCCGGCCGGGGGGACGGCGGAATGAAAAACTGTTTTTT
TRBV28	-	TRBD1	TRBJ1-1	CASSSRGNRENTEAFF	TGTGCCAGCAGTTCCAGGGGGAATCGGGAGAACACTGAAGCTTTCTTT
TRBV4-2	-	TRBD2	TRBJ2-1	CASSQVGTSGHNEQFF	TGTGCCAGCAGCCAAGTTGGGACTAGCGGGCACAATGAGCAGTTCTTC
TRBV19	-	-	TRBJ2-5	CASSSQGQETQYF	TGTGCCAGTAGTTCTCAGGGCCAAGAGACCCAGTACTTC
TRBV5-1	once	TRBD2	TRBJ2-2	CASSVSLAENTGELFF	TGCGCCAGCAGCGTGTCGCTAGCGGAAAACACCGGGGAGCTGTTTTTT
TRBV15	few	-	TRBJ1-4	CATSRGLNEKLFF	TGTGCCACCAGCAGAGGTTTAAATGAAAAACTGTTTTTT
TRBV29-1	-	-	TRBJ1-2	CSVEGGLGYGYTF	TGCAGCGTTGAAGGGGGCTTGGGCTATGGCTACACCTTC
TRBV5-1	-	-	TRBJ1-1	CASSGIGRSMAFF	TGCGCCTCCAGCGGTATAGGGCGGTCAATGGCTTTCTTT
TRBV6-6	-	TRBD1	TRBJ2-3	CASRDRETDTQYF	TGTGCCAGCAGGGACAGGGAGACAGATACGCAGTATTTT
TRBV6-5	-	-	TRBJ1-5	CASSYLSLNSNQPQHF	TGTGCCAGCAGTTACCTGTCGCTAAATAGCAATCAGCCCCAGCATTTT
TRBV27	few	-	TRBJ1-2	CASSIHRGEGYGYTF	TGTGCCAGCAGCATTCATCGGGGGGAGGGCTATGGCTACACCTTC
TRBV7-9	-	TRBD2	TRBJ2-7	CASSLASGAWYEQYF	TGTGCCAGCAGCTTAGCTAGCGGGGCATGGTACGAGCAGTACTTC
TRBV7-2	-	-	TRBJ1-2	CASSLERVQGYTF	TGTGCCAGCAGCTTAGAGAGGGTCCAGGGCTACACCTTC
TRBV11-3	-	-	TRBJ2-1	CASSRRAGEQFF	TGTGCCAGCAGCCGCCGGGCGGGAGAGCAGTTCTTC
TRBV4-1	-	TRBD2	TRBJ2-7	CASSQESTLAGGSEQYF	TGCGCCAGCAGCCAAGAGTCAACGCTAGCGGGAGGGTCCGAGCAGTACTTC
TRBV19	once	-	TRBJ1-1	CASSPGQSPEAFF	TGTGCCAGTAGTCCTGGACAGAGCCCTGAAGCTTTCTTT
TRBV28	-	-	TRBJ1-6	CASRSRVAYNSPLHF	TGTGCCAGCAGGAGCAGGGTGGCCTATAATTCACCCCTCCACTTT
TRBV7-9	-	TRBD1	TRBJ1-2	CASSRILGQASIYGYTF	TGTGCCAGCAGTCGAATCTTAGGACAGGCCTCGATCTATGGCTACACCTTC
TRBV10-3	few	TRBD1	TRBJ2-7	CAISDYPRGQGRSYEQYF	TGTGCCATCAGTGACTACCCACGCGGACAGGGCCGCTCCTACGAGCAGTACTTC
TRBV2	-	-	TRBJ1-1	CASMRELNTEAFF	TGTGCCAGCATGAGAGAATTGAACACTGAAGCTTTCTTT
TRBV18	few	-	TRBJ2-7	CASSPPGTGSLYEQYF	TGTGCCAGCTCACCACCCGGGACTGGAAGCCTCTACGAGCAGTACTTC
TRBV5-8	-	TRBD1	TRBJ1-5	CASSPGQGNQPQHF	TGTGCCAGCAGCCCTGGACAGGGCAATCAGCCCCAGCATTTT
TRBV27	-	TRBD1	TRBJ1-5	CASSLSGQNSNQPQHF	TGTGCCAGCAGTTTATCGGGACAGAATAGCAATCAGCCCCAGCATTTT
TRBV11-2	-	TRBD1	TRBJ2-7	CASSIDRGREQYF	TGTGCCAGCAGCATTGACAGGGGGAGGGAGCAGTACTTC
TRBV28	-	-	TRBJ1-1	CASNGLQITEAFF	TGTGCCAGCAATGGCCTGCAGATTACTGAAGCTTTCTTT
TRBV6-6	few	TRBD1	TRBJ2-7	CASSSRQGGSYEQYF	TGTGCCAGCAGTTCGCGACAGGGGGGGAGCTACGAGCAGTACTTC
TRBV10-1	-	TRBD1	TRBJ2-1	CASSEGTGIRNEQFF	TGCGCCAGCAGTGAGGGGACAGGGATCCGCAATGAGCAGTTCTTC
TRBV19	once	TRBD1	TRBJ1-2	CASSPDRAKGYTF	TGTGCCAGTAGTCCCGACAGGGCGAAGGGCTACACCTTC
TRBV21-1	-	-	TRBJ1-6	CASSNQGMVRSPLHF	TGTGCCAGCAGCAACCAGGGCATGGTGAGATCACCCCTCCACTTT
TRBV7-9	-	TRBD1	TRBJ2-1	CASSLALGTGGLNEQFF	TGTGCCAGCAGCTTAGCTCTTGGGACAGGGGGCTTAAATGAGCAGTTCTTC
TRBV5-4	few	TRBD1	TRBJ2-1	CASSLGDRRGNNEQFF	TGTGCCAGCAGCTTGGGGGACAGGCGTGGAAACAATGAGCAGTTCTTC
TRBV18	-	-	TRBJ2-2	CASSPTAGRTGELFF	TGTGCCAGCTCACCGACGGCGGGTCGGACCGGGGAGCTGTTTTTT
TRBV19	-	-	TRBJ1-1	CASSMARKEDTEAFF	TGTGCCAGTAGTATGGCCAGGAAGGAGGACACTGAAGCTTTCTTT
TRBV18	-	-	TRBJ1-1	CASSPQTGRWDTEAFF	TGTGCCAGCTCACCACAAACAGGGCGGTGGGACACTGAAGCTTTCTTT
TRBV5-1	once	TRBD1	TRBJ2-7	CASSLGWDRWYEQYF	TGCGCCAGCAGCTTGGGTTGGGACAGGTGGTACGAGCAGTACTTC
TRBV4-1	-	-	TRBJ1-2	CASSLADGDGYTF	TGCGCCAGCAGCCTTGCCGACGGGGATGGCTACACCTTC
TRBV28	few	-	TRBJ2-7	CASSLLAFSYEQYF	TGTGCCAGCAGTTTGCTGGCCTTCTCCTACGAGCAGTACTTC
TRBV14	-	-	TRBJ1-3	CASSALAGNTIYF	TGTGCCAGCAGTGCGTTAGCTGGAAACACCATATATTTT
TRBV30	-	-	TRBJ2-3	CAWSVRVRDTQYF	TGTGCCTGGAGTGTGAGGGTTCGGGATACGCAGTATTTT
TRBV7-2	-	-	TRBJ2-6	CASRLQGIGANVLTF	TGTGCCAGCAGGTTGCAGGGCATTGGGGCCAACGTCCTGACTTTC